This TCR beta chain was identified during a study of vaccination and CD4 T cells after COVID-19. Whole-study context: Convalescent participants consisted of six males and four females, two being Hispanic.

On this clonotype itself: Its antigen is undetermined.

In TCRdb, the PCR reads were re-called with MiXCR into one record per CDR3 protein. This sample has 15,000 to 20,000 distinct CDR3 sequences; roughly two thirds occur once, and the top ten carry around 1.1%. The study, taken as a whole, reports: In convalescent patients, 304 of 307 vaccine-specific clones were mono-reactive for SARS-CoV-2 spike.

V lost 5 bases to trimming and J lost 10 bases; unmatched junction nucleotides: 9. CDR1 is MRHNA, CDR2 SNTAGT, per germline. The CDR3 runs 15 residues. This receptor was taken from a human donor who had recovered from COVID-19. V usage is TRBV6-4 and J usage is TRBJ2-1; 12 bases match TRBD2. Sequenced here: CD4+ T cells from blood, sampled after SARS-CoV-2 vaccination. This CDR3 is CASSQLAGGLTEQFF. CDR3 nucleotide sequence: TGTGCCAGCAGTCAACTAGCGGGAGGCTTAACCGAGCAGTTCTTC.